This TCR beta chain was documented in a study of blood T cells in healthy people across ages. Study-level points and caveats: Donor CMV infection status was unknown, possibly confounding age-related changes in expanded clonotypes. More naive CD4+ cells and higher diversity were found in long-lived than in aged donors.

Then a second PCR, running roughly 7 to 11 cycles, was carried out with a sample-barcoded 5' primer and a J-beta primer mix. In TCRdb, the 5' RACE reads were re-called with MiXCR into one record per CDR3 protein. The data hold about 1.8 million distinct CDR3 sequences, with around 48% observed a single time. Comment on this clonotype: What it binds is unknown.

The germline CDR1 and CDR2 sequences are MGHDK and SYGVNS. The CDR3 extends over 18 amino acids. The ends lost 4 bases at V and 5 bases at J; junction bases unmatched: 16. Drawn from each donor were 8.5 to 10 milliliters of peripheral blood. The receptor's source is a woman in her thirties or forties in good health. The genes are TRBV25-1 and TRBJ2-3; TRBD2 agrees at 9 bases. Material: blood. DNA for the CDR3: TGTGCCAGCAGTGCGACGGGGGGATTAGCGGGGGCCGAAGATACGCAGTATTTT. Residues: CASSATGGLAGAEDTQYF. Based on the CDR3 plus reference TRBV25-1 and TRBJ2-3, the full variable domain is EADIYQTPRYLVIGTGKKITLECSQTMGHDKMYWYQQDPGMELHLIHYSYGVNSTEKGDLSSESTVSRIRTEHFPLTLESARPSHTSQYLCASSATGGLAGAEDTQYFGPGTRLTVL.